One and the same sample provided the 26 T cell receptor beta chains below, sequenced in a study of blood T cell repertoires in COVID-19. The assay was immunoSEQ multiplex PCR, and TCRdb's table has in-frame clones only and misses some. The repertoire holds hundreds of thousands of clones, roughly nine tenths seen once, with about 5.5% in the top ten. The sample comprised PBMCs or T cells enriched from blood (not recorded which). Receptors originate from a woman in her forties who had recovered from COVID-19.

V and J are TRBV7-2 and TRBJ1-1; 7 bases are a match to TRBD1. Germline V gene lookup returns CDR1 SGHTA and CDR2 FQGNSA. The CDR3 runs to 15 residues. With 5 bases clipped from V and 6 bases from J, the junction kept 12 bases outside the gene matches. The CDR3, as DNA: TGTGCCAGCAGCGCCCCCAGGGGGAAAGTCGCTGAAGCTTTCTTT. Protein product: CASSAPRGKVAEAFF.

V is TRBV4-3 and J is TRBJ2-4, with D unclear. V was pared by 1 base and J by 6 bases, with 13 bases between. This CDR3 is built from 15 residues. Germline V lookup: CDR1 LGHNA, CDR2 YSLEER. The CDR3 protein is CASSQVGTLGNIQYF. In nucleotides, the CDR3 is TGCGCCAGCAGCCAAGTTGGTACGCTAGGAAACATTCAGTACTTC.

The genes are TRBV30 and TRBJ2-2, with no clear D. This CDR3 comprises 14 residues. Germline V CDR1 and CDR2: GTSNPN, SVGIG (reference sequence). Trimming took off 3 bases at V and 4 bases at J, with 12 bases between the two ends. The CDR3 nucleotides are TGTGCCTGGAGACACCTGGCTGCCACCGGGGAGCTGTTTTTT. Translation gives CAWRHLAATGELFF.

The rearrangement links TRBV24-1 to TRBJ2-5; TRBD2 might be the D (6 bases). The CDR3 is made up of 13 amino acids. V was shortened by 6 bases and J by 7 bases, with 14 bases between the two germline ends. Per the germline V gene, CDR1 is KGHDR and CDR2 is SFDVKD. CDR3 sequence (DNA): TGTGCCACCAGTAAGGGCGGGGTGGGGACCCAGTACTTC. It encodes CATSKGGVGTQYF.

The chain recombines TRBV7-8 with TRBJ1-6, with 7 bases lining up with TRBD1. Germline V gene data show CDR1 as SGHVS and CDR2 as FQNEAQ. The CDR3 loop spans 15 amino acids. Trimming took 8 bases from V and 2 from J; bases not matched to a gene: 6. The CDR3 DNA follows: TGTGCCAGCGGGCGGGACAGAACCTATAATTCACCCCTCCACTTT. Its translation is CASGRDRTYNSPLHF.

The V and J genes are TRBV7-2 and TRBJ2-5; TRBD1 matches at 7 bases. V lost 5 bases to trimming and J lost 1 base; unmatched junction nucleotides: 10. The CDR3 consists of 16 residues. Germline V gives CDR1 SGHTA, CDR2 FQGNSA. DNA for the CDR3: TGTGCCAGCAGCCAACTTTTTCGGGACAGCCAAGAGACCCAGTACTTC. Encoded protein: CASSQLFRDSQETQYF.

The chain links TRBV7-8 to TRBJ1-4; D gene ambiguous. The CDR3 loop spans 16 amino acids. Trimming pared 1 base from V and 0 bases from J, leaving 9 bases between. CDR1 SGHVS and CDR2 FQNEAQ come from the germline V gene. The CDR3: CASSLGSGATNEKLFF. DNA for the CDR3: TGTGCCAGCAGCTTAGGTTCCGGGGCAACTAATGAAAAACTGTTTTTT.

The chain recombines TRBV7-6 with TRBJ2-1; 16 bases align to TRBD2. V dropped 5 bases and J dropped 3; count of bases not matched to a gene: 10. From germline, CDR1 is SGHVS and CDR2 FNYEAQ. The CDR3 runs to 19 residues. The CDR3 DNA reads TGTGCCAGCAGCCCTGATTCGGGACTAGCGGGAGGGGGCTACAATGAGCAGTTCTTC. Translation gives CASSPDSGLAGGGYNEQFF.

The V call is TRBV14, the J call TRBJ2-1; perhaps TRBD2 as D (5 bases). The CDR3 spans 15 residues. V was pared by 1 base and J by 0 bases, with 7 bases between. CDR1 is SGHDN and CDR2 is FVKESK in the germline V gene. The CDR3 sequence: CASSQGLSSYNEQFF. The DNA for the CDR3 is TGTGCCAGCAGCCAAGGACTAAGCTCCTACAATGAGCAGTTCTTC.

The chain is built from TRBV7-2 and TRBJ2-3; 9 bases line up with TRBD1. This CDR3 comprises 14 residues. V dropped 5 bases and J dropped 3; count of bases not matched to a gene: 3. Germline CDR1 is SGHTA and CDR2 is FQGNSA. This CDR3 is CASSKDRGTDTQYF. In nucleotides, the CDR3 is TGTGCCAGCAGCAAGGACAGGGGAACAGATACGCAGTATTTT.

CDR3 sequence: CASSARGAYEQYF. The CDR3 DNA sequence: TGTGCCAGCAGTGCAAGGGGCGCCTACGAGCAGTACTTC. The chain employs TRBV2 and TRBJ2-7, with D tentatively TRBD1 (5 bases). Germline V gene lookup returns CDR1 SNHLY and CDR2 FYNNEI. This CDR3 has 13 amino acids. V was pared by 4 bases and J by 2 bases, with 9 bases between.

The rearrangement links TRBV11-3 to TRBJ1-1; TRBD1 matches at 8 bases. Per the germline V gene, CDR1 is SGHNT and CDR2 is YENEEA. CDR3 length: 14 residues. After removal of 1 base from V and 11 bases from J, the junction contained 9 bases not matched to a gene. Here the CDR3 DNA reads TGTGCCAGCAGCTTAGTTGGCAGGGGGCGGGACGCTTTCTTT. It encodes CASSLVGRGRDAFF.

This clone was picked up a small number of times. The CDR3: CASSRDSSSWFF. In DNA form, the CDR3 reads TGTGCCAGCAGTCGGGACTCGAGCTCTTGGTTCTTC. The chain links TRBV6-6 to TRBJ2-1, with TRBD2 as a possible D gene (6 bases). Looked up from germline, CDR1 is MNHNY and CDR2 is SVGAGI (reference sequence). Deletions cut 5 bases from V and 15 bases from J, with 17 bases between. This CDR3 contains 12 residues.

The J gene is TRBJ1-4, the V gene TRBV2, with a possible D match to TRBD1 (5 bases). The V end lost 10 bases, the J end lost 0 bases, and 12 bases lay between the germline ends. The CDR3 extends over 14 amino acids. Looked up from germline, CDR1 is SNHLY and CDR2 is FYNNEI. The CDR3 region is CATRTRPTNEKLFF. CDR3 nucleotides: TGTGCCACGCGGACACGTCCAACTAATGAAAAACTGTTTTTT.

This clone is a singleton in its sample. The V and J genes are TRBV19 and TRBJ1-2; D is uncertain. V lost 5 bases, J lost 8 bases, and 9 bases lay in between. There are 11 residues in the CDR3. Germline assignment: CDR1 LNHDA and CDR2 SQIVND (reference sequence). The CDR3 sequence: CASSSEVGYTF. The CDR3, as DNA: TGTGCCAGTAGTTCGGAGGTGGGCTACACCTTC.

This clone was observed a few times. The chain uses TRBV28 and TRBJ1-2, with TRBD1 as a possible D gene (5 bases). Per the germline V gene, CDR1 is MDHEN and CDR2 is SYDVKM. Trimming cost V 10 bases and J 8 bases, with 20 bases left between them. The CDR3 loop spans 13 amino acids. CDR3 in DNA: TGTGCCACCCTATCAGGGTTCCTGCGGGGCTACACCTTC. It translates to CATLSGFLRGYTF.

This clone was detected only once. CDR3 region: CASSQELEGGPGDEQFF. CDR3 DNA: TGTGCCAGCAGCCAAGAATTAGAAGGGGGTCCTGGGGATGAGCAGTTCTTC. This rearrangement joins TRBV3-1 (or the pseudogene TRBV3-2) to TRBJ2-1; D might be TRBD1 (6 bases). The V end lost 0 bases, the J end lost 8 bases, and 20 bases lay between the germline ends. From germline, CDR1 is LGHDT and CDR2 YNNKEL (reference sequence). This CDR3 has 17 residues.

This clone appeared a single time. The gene calls are TRBV5-1 and TRBJ2-2, with a possible D match to TRBD1 (6 bases). Germline V gene data show CDR1 as SGHRS and CDR2 as YFSETQ. The CDR3 consists of 15 residues. With 2 bases removed from V and 2 bases from J, the gap between germline ends came to 10 bases. CDR3 protein: CASSFTGTNTGELFF. CDR3 in DNA: TGCGCCAGCAGCTTCACAGGGACCAACACCGGGGAGCTGTTTTTT.

This clone showed up just a few times. The chain joins TRBV6-5 to TRBJ2-5, with 10 bases that match TRBD2. CDR3 length: 14 residues. Per the germline V gene, CDR1 is MNHEY and CDR2 is SVGAGI. V trimming: 4 bases; J trimming: 5 bases; junction bases outside the gene matches: 4. CDR3 in amino acids: CASSSSGSRETQYF. CDR3 nucleotides: TGTGCCAGCAGTTCTAGCGGGAGTCGCGAGACCCAGTACTTC.

The CDR3 DNA is TGTGCCAGCAGTACGACTAGCGGAAGGGACAATGAGCAGTTCTTC. Amino acid sequence: CASSTTSGRDNEQFF. The V gene is TRBV28, the J gene TRBJ2-1, with 9 bases fitting TRBD2. Per germline, CDR1 MDHEN and CDR2 SYDVKM. The CDR3 totals 15 residues. V was pared by 5 bases and J by 5 bases, with 7 bases of the junction left unmatched.

Comments on this clone: At one end, the junction sequence differs from germline, possibly due to a read error. The CDR3 spells CATSGTDSGNTIYF. Here the CDR3 DNA reads TGTGCCACCAGCGGGACAGACTCTGGAAACACCATATATTTT. J is TRBJ1-3 and V is TRBV3-1 (or the pseudogene TRBV3-2); 7 positions agree with TRBD1. The CDR3 length is 14 residues. Germline values: CDR1 LGHDT, CDR2 YNNKEL (reference sequence).

The chain recombines TRBV19 with TRBJ2-7; 9 positions match TRBD1. CDR1 is LNHDA, CDR2 SQIVND, per germline (reference sequence). The CDR3 spans 15 residues. V shed 3 bases, J shed 3 bases, and the junction held 6 bases outside the gene matches. This CDR3 reads CASSIQDRGGYEQYF. In nucleotides, the CDR3 is TGTGCCAGTAGTATTCAGGACAGGGGAGGCTACGAGCAGTACTTC.

The genes are TRBV3-1 (or the pseudogene TRBV3-2) and TRBJ2-2; D is ambiguous. CDR1 LGHDT and CDR2 YNNKEL come from the germline V gene (reference sequence). Trimming took 1 base from V and 5 from J, leaving 14 bases between them. The CDR3 extends over 16 amino acids. The CDR3: CASSQGGGVRTGELFF. As DNA, the CDR3 is TGTGCCAGCAGCCAAGGAGGCGGCGTAAGGACCGGGGAGCTGTTTTTT.

The genes are TRBV11-3 and TRBJ2-7, with TRBD1 matching 8 bases. V lost 4 bases and J lost 6; bases outside the gene matches: 5. Per the germline V gene, CDR1 is SGHNT and CDR2 is YENEEA. This CDR3 is built from 13 residues. CDR3 DNA sequence: TGTGCCAGCAGCTGGCTTACAGGGGGCGAGCAGTACTTC. Encoded protein: CASSWLTGGEQYF.

The chain has TRBV5-6 and TRBJ2-1; 10 nucleotides line up with TRBD2. The CDR3 contains 16 residues. V shed 3 bases, J shed 2 bases, and the junction held 5 bases outside the gene matches. Germline CDR1 SGHDT, CDR2 YYEEEE. CDR3 nucleotide sequence: TGTGCCAGCAGCTCTAAGAGCGGGAGGGCCTACAATGAGCAGTTCTTC. As protein: CASSSKSGRAYNEQFF. Full variable domain (missing parts from reference TRBV5-6 and TRBJ2-1): DAGVTQSPTHLIKTRGQQVTLRCSPKSGHDTVSWYQQALGQGPQFIFQYYEEEERQRGNFPDRFSGHQFPNYSSELNVNALLLGDSALYLCASSSKSGRAYNEQFFGPGTRLTVL.

V gene TRBV5-1 combines with J gene TRBJ2-1; 9 bases are shared with TRBD2. Germline CDR1 SGHRS, CDR2 YFSETQ. V lost 4 bases and J lost 8; bases outside the gene matches: 13. The CDR3 spans 16 residues. The CDR3, as DNA: TGCGCCAGCAGCCGCGCGCTAGCGGGACCAAGGGATGAGCAGTTCTTC. It translates to CASSRALAGPRDEQFF.